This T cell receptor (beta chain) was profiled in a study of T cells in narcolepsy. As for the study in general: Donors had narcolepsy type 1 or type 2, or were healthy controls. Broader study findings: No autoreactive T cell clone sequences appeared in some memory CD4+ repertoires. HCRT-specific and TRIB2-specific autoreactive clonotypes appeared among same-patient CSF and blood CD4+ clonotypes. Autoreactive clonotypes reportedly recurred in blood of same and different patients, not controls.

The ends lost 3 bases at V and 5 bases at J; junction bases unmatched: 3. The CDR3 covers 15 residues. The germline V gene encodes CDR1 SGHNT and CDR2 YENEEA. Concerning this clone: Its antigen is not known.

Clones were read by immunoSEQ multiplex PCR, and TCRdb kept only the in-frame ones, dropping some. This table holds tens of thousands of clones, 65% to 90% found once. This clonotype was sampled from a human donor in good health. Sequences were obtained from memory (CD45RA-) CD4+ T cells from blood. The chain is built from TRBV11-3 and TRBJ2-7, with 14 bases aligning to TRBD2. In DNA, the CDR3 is TGTGCCAGCAGCTTGGGACTAGCGGGAGCCCACGAGCAGTACTTC. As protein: CASSLGLAGAHEQYF.